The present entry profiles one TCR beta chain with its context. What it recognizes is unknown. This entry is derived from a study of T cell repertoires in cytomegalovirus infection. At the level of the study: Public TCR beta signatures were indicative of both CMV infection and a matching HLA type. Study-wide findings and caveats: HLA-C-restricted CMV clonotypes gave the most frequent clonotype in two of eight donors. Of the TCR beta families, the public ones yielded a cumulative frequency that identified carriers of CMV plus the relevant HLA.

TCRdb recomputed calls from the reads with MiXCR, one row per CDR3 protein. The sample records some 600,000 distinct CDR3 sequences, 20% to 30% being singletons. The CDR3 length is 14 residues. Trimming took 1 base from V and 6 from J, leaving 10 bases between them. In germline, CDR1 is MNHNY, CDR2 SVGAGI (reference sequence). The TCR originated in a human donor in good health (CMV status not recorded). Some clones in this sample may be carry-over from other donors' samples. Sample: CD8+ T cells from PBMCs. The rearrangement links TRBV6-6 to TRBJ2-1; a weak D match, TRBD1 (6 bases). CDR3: CASSYLSGVNEQFF. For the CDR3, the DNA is TGTGCCAGCAGTTACTTGTCAGGGGTCAATGAGCAGTTCTTC.